This T cell receptor (beta chain) was profiled in a study of cytomegalovirus exposure and HLA in healthy donors. In the PCR, 60 Vbeta and 13 Jbeta primers were used. Here immunoSEQ multiplex PCR was the method, and the copy in TCRdb shows in-frame clones only, minus some. This sample carries tens of thousands of clones, 75% to 85% of them seen once, and the ten largest clones take roughly 4%. Germline V gene data show CDR1 as MNHNS and CDR2 as SASEGT. This CDR3 comprises 15 residues. V lost 8 bases and J 5 bases, leaving 19 bases between the germline ends. Overall study findings and caveats: In a later analysis, common viral pathogens appeared linked to several of the most significant clusters.

Regarding this clone: Its target is not known.

Sequenced input: PBMCs. The rearrangement links TRBV6-1 to TRBJ2-1, with unresolved D. The clonotype comes from a woman in her late teens or twenties in good health and CMV-seronegative. The CDR3 sequence: CASPTAGSSNNEQFF. In DNA form, the CDR3 reads TGTGCCAGCCCAACCGCCGGGTCTTCCAACAATGAGCAGTTCTTC.